A selection of T cell receptor beta chains follows, all from one sample in a study of CD8 T cells in Susac syndrome. MiXCR, run by TCRdb on the immunoSEQ multiplex PCR reads, gives a single entry per CDR3 protein. The sample lists over 150,000 distinct CDR3 sequences; 90% to 95% were seen once. The specimen was CD4+ T cells from PBMCs. All receptors come from a human donor with multiple sclerosis. The CDR3 runs from the conserved cysteine through the conserved F or W. The order of the fields is J gene, D gene, clone size, V gene, CDR3 protein, CDR3 DNA. D genes are given only for firm matches. Clone size appears in some rows only: once, few, many, or a class for an expanded clone.

>TRBJ2-1|TRBD2|once|TRBV24-1
CATSDRPGGGGVYNEQFF
TGTGCCACCAGTGATCGCCCGGGGGGAGGAGGGGTTTACAATGAGCAGTTCTTC
>TRBJ2-1|NA|NA|TRBV3-1
CASSLPGAGMNEQFF
TGTGCCAGCAGTCTACCCGGGGCAGGGATGAATGAGCAGTTCTTC
>TRBJ1-1|TRBD1|NA|TRBV7-9
CASSRTGFVTEAFF
TGTGCCAGCAGCAGGACAGGGTTTGTCACTGAAGCTTTCTTT
>TRBJ2-7|NA|NA|TRBV7-9
CASSRGLSYEQYF
TGTGCCAGCAGCCGAGGACTATCCTACGAGCAGTACTTC
>TRBJ2-5|TRBD2|NA|TRBV19
CASSIASGGIRRETQYF
TGTGCCAGTAGTATAGCTAGCGGGGGAATTCGGCGAGAGACCCAGTACTTC
>TRBJ2-4|NA|NA|TRBV5-6
CASSSWTVNIQYF
TGTGCCAGCAGCTCTTGGACGGTAAACATTCAGTACTTC
>TRBJ2-7|NA|NA|TRBV6-6
CASSYEGYEQYF
TGTGCCAGCAGTTACGAAGGATACGAGCAGTACTTC
>TRBJ1-5|NA|NA|TRBV20-1
CSARDRKGSQPQHF
TGCAGTGCTAGAGATAGGAAGGGCAGTCAGCCCCAGCATTTT
>TRBJ2-1|NA|NA|TRBV5-1
CASSPVTRPYNEQFF
TGCGCCAGCAGCCCCGTGACGCGGCCCTACAATGAGCAGTTCTTC
>TRBJ2-3|NA|few|TRBV18
CASSPPSTDTQYF
TGTGCCAGCTCACCTCCTAGCACAGATACGCAGTATTTT
>TRBJ2-1|TRBD2|NA|TRBV4-1
CASSQGGAGGYNEQFF
TGCGCCAGCAGCCAAGGGGGAGCGGGGGGGTACAATGAGCAGTTCTTC
>TRBJ1-4|NA|NA|TRBV20-1
CSARPGPVNEKLFF
TGCAGTGCTAGACCTGGACCGGTTAATGAAAAACTGTTTTTT
>TRBJ1-6|NA|NA|TRBV25-1
CASSDEGVGNSPLHF
TGTGCCAGCAGTGATGAAGGGGTGGGTAATTCACCCCTCCACTTT
>TRBJ2-7|NA|NA|TRBV30
CAWSVRGPVTYEQYF
TGTGCCTGGAGTGTACGCGGACCAGTGACCTACGAGCAGTACTTC
>TRBJ1-5|NA|NA|TRBV2
CASSGEGIQPQHF
TGTGCCAGCAGTGGAGAGGGGATCCAGCCCCAGCATTTT
>TRBJ2-7|NA|NA|TRBV6-5
CASSRQRDSSYEQYF
TGTGCCAGCAGTCGACAGAGGGATAGCTCCTACGAGCAGTACTTC
>TRBJ2-7|NA|NA|TRBV2
CASSVDARWDDEQYF
TGTGCCAGCAGTGTCGATGCGCGATGGGACGACGAGCAGTACTTC
>TRBJ2-1|NA|NA|TRBV3-1
CASSHAGADEQFF
TGTGCCAGCAGCCATGCGGGGGCGGACGAGCAGTTCTTC
>TRBJ2-1|TRBD1|NA|TRBV11-2
CASNNRGQGTRGFNEQFF
TGTGCCAGCAACAACAGGGGGCAAGGGACGCGCGGATTCAATGAGCAGTTCTTC
>TRBJ2-7|NA|NA|TRBV13
CASSQTQSYEQYF
TGTGCCAGCAGCCAGACCCAGTCCTACGAGCAGTACTTC
>TRBJ2-5|TRBD2|NA|TRBV7-6
CASSLKLAGRKGLGETQYF
TGTGCCAGCAGCTTAAAACTAGCGGGGAGGAAGGGTCTCGGGGAGACCCAGTACTTC
>TRBJ2-3|NA|NA|TRBV30
CAWRGQNTQYF
TGTGCCTGGAGGGGGCAAAATACGCAGTATTTT
>TRBJ1-4|TRBD1|NA|TRBV5-1
CASSLPGQYEKLFF
TGCGCCAGCAGCCTTCCGGGACAGTATGAAAAACTGTTTTTT
>TRBJ2-1|NA|NA|TRBV6-5
CASISRGDEQFF
TGTGCCAGCATCTCCAGGGGCGATGAGCAGTTCTTC
>TRBJ2-5|NA|once|TRBV14
CASSQGTETQYF
TGTGCCAGCAGCCAGGGTACAGAGACCCAGTACTTC
>TRBJ2-7|TRBD1|NA|TRBV20-1
CSAGTGSSYEQYF
TGCAGTGCCGGGACAGGGAGCTCCTACGAGCAGTACTTC
>TRBJ1-1|NA|NA|TRBV3-1
CASSQVLNTEAFF
TGTGCCAGCAGCCAAGTTCTAAACACTGAAGCTTTCTTT
>TRBJ2-2|NA|NA|TRBV5-1
CASSFSLGVNTGELFF
TGCGCCAGCAGCTTTTCGCTAGGGGTTAACACCGGGGAGCTGTTTTTT
>TRBJ2-7|NA|NA|TRBV19
CASSMRGDEQYF
TGTGCCAGTAGTATGAGGGGTGACGAGCAGTACTTC
>TRBJ2-3|TRBD1|NA|TRBV20-1
CSARTGTGAADTQYF
TGCAGTGCTCGAACCGGGACAGGGGCCGCAGATACGCAGTATTTT
>TRBJ1-2|NA|NA|TRBV29-1
CSSGREIDYGYTF
TGCAGCAGCGGGAGGGAAATTGACTATGGCTACACCTTC
>TRBJ2-7|NA|NA|TRBV27
CASSLGRGGGESYEQYF
TGTGCCAGCAGTTTAGGGCGTGGGGGCGGAGAGTCCTACGAGCAGTACTTC
>TRBJ2-7|TRBD1|once|TRBV20-1
CSASAQGTYEQYF
TGCAGTGCTAGCGCACAGGGGACCTACGAGCAGTACTTC
>TRBJ1-5|NA|NA|TRBV30
CAWGEQSGNQPQHF
TGTGCCTGGGGGGAGCAATCCGGCAATCAGCCCCAGCATTTT
>TRBJ1-2|NA|NA|TRBV29-1
CSGQGNYGYTF
TGCAGCGGTCAGGGGAACTATGGCTACACCTTC
>TRBJ2-5|NA|NA|TRBV1
CTSSLIAGGPETQYF
TGCACCAGCAGCCTAATAGCGGGGGGGCCAGAGACCCAGTACTTC
>TRBJ1-6|TRBD1|NA|TRBV20-1
CSAVGQGSPLHF
TGCAGTGCTGTGGGACAGGGGTCACCCCTCCACTTT
>TRBJ1-5|NA|NA|TRBV7-2
CASSPSGVTEPQHF
TGTGCCAGCAGCCCGTCAGGAGTCACGGAGCCCCAGCATTTT
>TRBJ1-2|NA|NA|TRBV4-1
CASSQEASRGYTF
TGCGCCAGCAGCCAAGAAGCTAGCCGGGGCTACACCTTC
>TRBJ2-3|TRBD1|NA|TRBV11-2
CASSFGTGLYF
TGTGCCAGCAGCTTCGGGACAGGTCTGTATTTT
>TRBJ1-1|NA|NA|TRBV29-1
CSVLGAFF
TGCAGCGTCCTAGGAGCTTTCTTT
>TRBJ1-2|TRBD1|NA|TRBV12-3/TRBV12-4
CASSPGDRKRYTF
TGTGCCAGCAGCCCCGGGGACAGGAAACGCTACACCTTC
>TRBJ2-3|NA|NA|TRBV14
CASSPQSGATDTQYF
TGTGCCAGCAGCCCCCAAAGCGGCGCCACAGATACGCAGTATTTT
>TRBJ2-4|NA|NA|TRBV29-1
CSVGGTRATKNIQYF
TGCAGCGTTGGGGGCACAAGGGCGACCAAAAACATTCAGTACTTC
>TRBJ2-2|NA|NA|TRBV11-3
CASSLTGTFNTGELFF
TGTGCCAGCAGCCTCACCGGGACTTTTAACACCGGGGAGCTGTTTTTT